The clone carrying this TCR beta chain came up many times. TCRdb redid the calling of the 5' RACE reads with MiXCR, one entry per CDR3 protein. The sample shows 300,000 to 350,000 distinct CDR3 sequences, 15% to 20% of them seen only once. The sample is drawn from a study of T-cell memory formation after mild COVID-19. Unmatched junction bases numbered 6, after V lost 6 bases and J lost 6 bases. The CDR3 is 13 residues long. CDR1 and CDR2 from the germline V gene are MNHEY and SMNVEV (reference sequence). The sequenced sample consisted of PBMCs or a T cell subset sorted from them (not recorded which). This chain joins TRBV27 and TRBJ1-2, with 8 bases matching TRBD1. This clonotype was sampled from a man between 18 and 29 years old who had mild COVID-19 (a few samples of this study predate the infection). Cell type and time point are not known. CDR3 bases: TGTGCCAGCAGGCGGACAGGGAGGGATGGCTACACCTTC. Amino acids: CASRRTGRDGYTF.